This TCR beta chain is drawn from a study of blood T cell repertoires in COVID-19. This clone was seen only once. The CDR3 is 14 amino acids. Between the trimmed V and J ends, which lost 0 bases and 6 bases, there was a span of 10 bases. Per the germline V gene, CDR1 is LGHDT and CDR2 is YNNKEL (reference sequence). Some clones are missing from TCRdb's copy, which holds only in-frame ones; the method was immunoSEQ multiplex PCR. Of under 300,000 clones listed, around 88% are singletons. This TCR came from an elderly man with acute or convalescent COVID-19. V is TRBV3-1 (or the pseudogene TRBV3-2) and J is TRBJ2-3; the D is unclear. Sequenced material: peripheral blood. The CDR3 DNA reads TGTGCCAGCAGCCAAGACCCCAGTTCCGATACGCAGTATTTT. Its translation: CASSQDPSSDTQYF.